This T cell receptor beta chain emerged from a study of shared clonotypes between healthy human individuals. The protocol was immunoSEQ multiplex PCR, while the TCRdb copy is restricted to in-frame clones and leaves out a portion. The sample lists under 850,000 clones, just under 75% occurring once. CDR3 length: 13 residues. Germline loops: CDR1 SGHRS, CDR2 YFSETQ. The V end was cut by 4 bases, the J end by 3 bases, with 10 bases between. This TCR was recovered from a woman in her twenties or thirties in good health. The sample consisted of memory CD4+ T cells sorted from blood. Subset defined: CD45RA-negative fraction. The V call is TRBV5-1, the J call TRBJ1-2; possibly TRBD1 for D (6 bases). CDR3 nucleotide sequence: TGCGCCAGCAGCCTACAGGGTTACTATGGCTACACCTTC. Amino acid sequence: CASSLQGYYGYTF.